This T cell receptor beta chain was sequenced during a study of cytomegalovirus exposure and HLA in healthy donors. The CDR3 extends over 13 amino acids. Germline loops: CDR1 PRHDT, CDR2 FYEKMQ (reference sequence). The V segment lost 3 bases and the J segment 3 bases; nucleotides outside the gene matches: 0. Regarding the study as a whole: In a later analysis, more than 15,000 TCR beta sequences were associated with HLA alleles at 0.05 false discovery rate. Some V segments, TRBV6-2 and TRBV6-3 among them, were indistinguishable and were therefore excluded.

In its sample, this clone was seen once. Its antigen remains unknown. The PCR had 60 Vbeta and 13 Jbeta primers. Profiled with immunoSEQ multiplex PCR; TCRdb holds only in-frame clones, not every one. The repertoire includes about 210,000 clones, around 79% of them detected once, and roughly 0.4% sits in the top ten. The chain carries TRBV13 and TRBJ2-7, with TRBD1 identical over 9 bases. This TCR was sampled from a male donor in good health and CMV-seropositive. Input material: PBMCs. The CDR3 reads CASSLDRGYEQYF. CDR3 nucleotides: TGTGCCAGCAGCTTGGACAGGGGCTACGAGCAGTACTTC.